This record covers a single TCR beta chain. The CDR3 totals 15 residues. Germline assignment: CDR1 SGHTA and CDR2 FQGTGA. Trimming took off 4 bases at V and 0 bases at J, with 11 bases between the two ends. The data derive from a study of blood T cell repertoires in COVID-19. Generated by immunoSEQ multiplex PCR, the TCRdb table keeps only in-frame clones and is missing some. The table records 70,000 to 95,000 clones, 89% of them present only once. The receptor comes from a man between 50 and 59 years old with COVID-19, enrolled during active disease. The sample taken for sequencing was peripheral blood. This chain connects TRBV7-3 to TRBJ2-3; TRBD2 might be the D (6 bases). The CDR3 sequence: CASSSLRGSTDTQYF. The CDR3 coding sequence is TGTGCCAGCAGCTCCCTGCGGGGTAGCACAGATACGCAGTATTTT.